The next 27 T cell receptor beta chains were all read from a single sample in a study of OX40 agonist ivuxolimab in advanced cancers. Method: immunoSEQ multiplex PCR; TCRdb's copy keeps in-frame clones and lacks some. The table shows 98,000 or so clones, with approximately 80% occurring only once. Material: CD4+ or CD8+ T cells sorted from blood, obtained in a trial of the OX40 agonist ivuxolimab. The receptors shown here come from an adult with an advanced solid tumor such as melanoma, head and neck, liver or kidney cancer.

This clone was observed a single time. The chain uses TRBV10-3 and TRBJ2-1; 13 bases fit TRBD2. The CDR3 is made up of 16 amino acids. Germline loops: CDR1 ENHRY, CDR2 SYGVKD. The V segment lost 6 bases and the J segment 7 bases; nucleotides outside the gene matches: 9. This chain's CDR3 is CAISRLAGGLGNEQFF. CDR3 nucleotides: TGTGCCATCAGCCGACTAGCGGGGGGTCTGGGGAATGAGCAGTTCTTC.

The chain carries TRBV6-1 and TRBJ2-7, with TRBD1 as a possible D gene (6 bases). CDR3 length: 13 amino acids. Deletions cut 10 bases from V and 4 bases from J, with 17 bases between. Germline V lookup: CDR1 MNHNS, CDR2 SASEGT. This chain's CDR3 is CATKGGFGYEQYF. Here the CDR3 DNA reads TGTGCCACCAAAGGGGGTTTCGGATACGAGCAGTACTTC.

The rearrangement links TRBV7-3 to TRBJ1-2; TRBD1 aligns across 9 bases. The V gene's germline CDR1 is SGHTA and CDR2 FQGTGA. Trimming cost V 5 bases and J 7 bases; bases outside gene matches: 5. The CDR3 consists of 13 residues. The chain's CDR3 is CASSLQGALGYTF. As DNA, the CDR3 is TGTGCCAGCAGCCTACAGGGGGCGCTTGGCTACACCTTC.

J is TRBJ2-1 and V is TRBV28; D tentatively fits TRBD1 or TRBD2 (5 bases each). CDR3 size: 15 residues. The V end lost 2 bases, the J end lost 6 bases, and 14 bases lay between the germline ends. CDR1 is MDHEN, CDR2 SYDVKM, per germline. The CDR3 region is CASSLGDRLRNEQFF. The CDR3 nucleotides read TGTGCCAGCAGTTTAGGGGACCGATTGCGCAATGAGCAGTTCTTC.

V and J are TRBV19 and TRBJ2-3; D gene unclear. The CDR3 covers 14 residues. Germline CDR1 reads LNHDA; CDR2 reads SQIVND (reference sequence). The V and J ends lost 0 bases and 1 base respectively, with 5 bases between them. CDR3 sequence reads: CASSIETGTDTQYF. In DNA form, the CDR3 reads TGTGCCAGTAGTATAGAGACTGGCACAGATACGCAGTATTTT.

The gene calls are TRBV7-2 and TRBJ1-5; 9 bases map to TRBD1. The V segment lost 5 bases and the J segment 6 bases; nucleotides outside the gene matches: 5. The CDR3 is 14 amino acids. The germline gives CDR1 SGHTA, CDR2 FQGNSA. DNA of the CDR3: TGTGCCAGCAGCGGGGACAGGGTTGGTCAGCCCCAGCATTTT. Encoded protein: CASSGDRVGQPQHF.

This sequence joins TRBV4-3 and TRBJ2-1; 12 bases fit TRBD2. Trimming removed 2 bases from V and 2 bases from J; junction bases left unmatched: 1. CDR1 is LGHNA and CDR2 is YSLEER in the germline V gene. The CDR3 is 16 residues long. The CDR3 bases are TGCGCCAGCAGCCAACTAGCGGGGGGGCCCTACAATGAGCAGTTCTTC. Protein: CASSQLAGGPYNEQFF.

The V call is TRBV28, the J call TRBJ1-2; perhaps TRBD1 as D (5 bases). Germline V gene data show CDR1 as MDHEN and CDR2 as SYDVKM. Trimming left V 5 bases short and J 4 bases short, with 11 bases between. This CDR3 has 13 amino acids. The DNA for the CDR3 is TGTGCCAGCAGTACTCCAGGGCCCTATGGCTACACCTTC. This sequence encodes CASSTPGPYGYTF.

V usage is TRBV5-1 and J usage is TRBJ2-7; maybe TRBD2 (5 bases). Germline V gene lookup returns CDR1 SGHRS and CDR2 YFSETQ. This CDR3 has 15 amino acids. V lost 1 base and J lost 0, with 11 bases in between. The CDR3 DNA is TGCGCCAGCAGCTTGCTAGCTGAAGGCTCCTACGAGCAGTACTTC. Translation gives CASSLLAEGSYEQYF.

The rearrangement uses TRBV7-3 and TRBJ1-3, with D maybe TRBD1 (5 bases). The germline gives CDR1 SGHTA, CDR2 FQGTGA. V lost 2 bases and J 7 bases, leaving 15 bases between the germline ends. There are 15 residues in the CDR3. In DNA, the CDR3 is TGTGCCAGCAGCTTATTGCCAGGGCTAGAGAACACCATATATTTT. Its protein product is CASSLLPGLENTIYF.

This chain uses TRBV7-3 with TRBJ2-1; tentatively, D is TRBD2 (5 bases). The CDR3 contains 14 residues. Trimming took off 4 bases at V and 3 bases at J, with 10 bases between the two ends. Per germline, CDR1 SGHTA and CDR2 FQGTGA. CDR3 protein: CASSYDYLYNEQFF. The CDR3 nucleotides read TGTGCCAGCAGCTACGACTACCTCTACAATGAGCAGTTCTTC.

The chain uses TRBV29-1 and TRBJ2-5, with 9 bases that match TRBD1. The germline gives CDR1 SQVTM, CDR2 ANQGSEA. The CDR3 is 13 amino acids. Trimming at V came to 6 bases and at J to 3 bases, leaving 5 bases not matched to a gene. CDR3 bases: TGCAGCGTACCGGGGACAGGGAAAGAGACCCAGTACTTC. Translating gives CSVPGTGKETQYF.

J is TRBJ2-3 and V is TRBV7-9, with D unresolved. V was clipped by 5 bases and J by 4 bases, with 16 bases between them. The germline CDR1 and CDR2 sequences are SEHNR and FQNEAQ (reference sequence). This CDR3 contains 15 residues. Here the CDR3 DNA reads TGTGCCAGCAGCGCTGAAGGCAGGACCTCAGATACGCAGTATTTT. This codes for CASSAEGRTSDTQYF.

The J gene is TRBJ1-1, the V gene TRBV18, with a possible D match to TRBD1 (5 bases). The CDR3 has 16 amino acids. The germline gives CDR1 KGHSH, CDR2 LQKENI. V gave up 3 bases and J gave up 0 bases, with 14 bases separating them. The CDR3 spells CASSPPDKGLNTEAFF. CDR3 nucleotides: TGTGCCAGCTCACCCCCCGACAAGGGGCTGAACACTGAAGCTTTCTTT. The full variable domain, completed using reference TRBV18 and TRBJ1-1, is NAGVMQNPRHLVRRRGQEARLRCSPMKGHSHVYWYRQLPEEGLKFMVYLQKENIIDESGMPKERFSAEFPKEGPSILRIQQVVRGDSAAYFCASSPPDKGLNTEAFFGQGTRLTVV.

The count of this clone is one. This rearrangement joins TRBV6-1 to TRBJ1-1; D not resolved. V lost 2 bases and J lost 2, with 9 bases in between. Germline CDR1 MNHNS, CDR2 SASEGT. This CDR3 has 14 amino acids. As DNA, the CDR3 is TGTGCCAGCAGTGAAATCAGAATAAACACTGAAGCTTTCTTT. Its protein is CASSEIRINTEAFF.

The rearrangement joins TRBV6-6 to TRBJ2-1, with 8 bases that match TRBD2. The CDR3 length is 13 residues. The germline gives CDR1 MNHNY, CDR2 SVGAGI (reference sequence). Unmatched junction bases numbered 12, after V lost 10 bases and J lost 10 bases. The CDR3 DNA follows: TGTGCCACGACGGGACTAGTGGTGGGGGAGCAGTTCTTC. This encodes CATTGLVVGEQFF.

V is TRBV4-3 and J is TRBJ2-3, with D possibly TRBD1 on 6 matching bases. This CDR3 comprises 17 residues. The V gene's germline CDR1 is LGHNA and CDR2 YSLEER. V was clipped by 1 base and J by 1 base, with 15 bases between them. The CDR3 nucleotides are TGCGCCAGCAGCCAAGGTGCCACTGGGGGCGGCACAGATACGCAGTATTTT. Translation: CASSQGATGGGTDTQYF.

This chain connects TRBV25-1 to TRBJ1-5; the match to TRBD1 covers 8 bases. Trimming removed 3 bases from V and 6 bases from J; junction bases left unmatched: 13. The CDR3 contains 17 residues. CDR1 MGHDK and CDR2 SYGVNS come from the germline V gene. The DNA for the CDR3 is TGTGCCAGCAGTGATGCAACCTCAGGGGGCCGGGGTCAGCCCCAGCATTTT. As protein: CASSDATSGGRGQPQHF.

This clone appeared once. The CDR3 here is CASSPNFFGITGELFF. CDR3 bases: TGTGCCAGCAGCCCCAATTTTTTCGGCATCACCGGGGAGCTGTTTTTT. The J gene is TRBJ2-2, the V gene TRBV14; the D is unclear. The germline V gene has CDR1 SGHDN and CDR2 FVKESK. Deletions cut 4 bases from V and 4 bases from J, with 16 bases between. The CDR3 contains 16 residues. Filled out from reference TRBV14 and TRBJ2-2, the complete variable domain reads EAGVTQFPSHSVIEKGQTVTLRCDPISGHDNLYWYRRVMGKEIKFLLHFVKESKQDESGMPNNRFLAERTGGTYSTLKVQPAELEDSGVYFCASSPNFFGITGELFFGEGSRLTVL.

The chain joins TRBV5-1 to TRBJ1-4; D is undetermined. V was clipped by 4 bases and J by 2 bases, with 12 bases between them. The CDR3 totals 15 residues. Germline V gene sequence: CDR1 SGHRS, CDR2 YFSETQ. The CDR3 region is CASSTGLSTNEKLFF. The CDR3, as DNA: TGCGCCAGCAGCACTGGACTCTCCACTAATGAAAAACTGTTTTTT.

The genes are TRBV30 and TRBJ2-1; D unresolved. CDR1 and CDR2 (germline): GTSNPN, SVGIG (reference sequence). The length of the CDR3 is 12 residues. The ends were cut back, 5 bases at V and 7 bases at J, with 12 bases in the middle. CDR3 protein: CAWAPVSNEQFF. In DNA form, the CDR3 reads TGTGCCTGGGCCCCTGTTTCGAATGAGCAGTTCTTC. Using reference TRBV30 and TRBJ2-1 for the parts outside the CDR3, the full variable domain is SQTIHQWPATLVQPVGSPLSLECTVEGTSNPNLYWYRQAAGRGLQLLFYSVGIGQISSEVPQNLSASRPQDRQFILSSKKLLLSDSGFYLCAWAPVSNEQFFGPGTRLTVL.

In its sample, this clone was seen a few times. V usage is TRBV14 and J usage is TRBJ2-6; TRBD1 is a possible D gene (5 bases). The CDR3 consists of 16 residues. Germline assignment: CDR1 SGHDN and CDR2 FVKESK. V was cut by 1 base and J by 0 bases, with 7 bases left in between. The CDR3 sequence is CASSQVGHSGANVLTF. CDR3 in DNA: TGTGCCAGCAGCCAAGTGGGGCACTCTGGGGCCAACGTCCTGACTTTC.

The chain recombines TRBV5-6 with TRBJ2-1, with no clear D. CDR1 SGHDT and CDR2 YYEEEE come from the germline V gene. V was pared by 0 bases and J by 0 bases, with 10 bases between. The CDR3 extends over 16 amino acids. The CDR3 sequence is CASSLGVSSSYNEQFF. In nucleotides, the CDR3 is TGTGCCAGCAGCTTGGGGGTTTCAAGCTCCTACAATGAGCAGTTCTTC. The full variable domain, completed using reference TRBV5-6 and TRBJ2-1, is DAGVTQSPTHLIKTRGQQVTLRCSPKSGHDTVSWYQQALGQGPQFIFQYYEEEERQRGNFPDRFSGHQFPNYSSELNVNALLLGDSALYLCASSLGVSSSYNEQFFGPGTRLTVL.

The chain recombines TRBV21-1 with TRBJ1-5. TRBV21-1 is deemed a pseudogene. This CDR3 region has 14 residues. Here the CDR3 reads CATFLAKSVQPQHF. DNA of the CDR3: TGTGCCACTTTTCTAGCCAAATCCGTTCAGCCCCAGCATTTT.

The genes are TRBV6-1 and TRBJ1-5; D remains ambiguous. Germline loops: CDR1 MNHNS, CDR2 SASEGT. The CDR3 spans 16 residues. The V end lost 4 bases, the J end lost 4 bases, and 17 bases lay between the germline ends. CDR3 residues: CASSGGTLFQNQPQHF. CDR3 DNA: TGTGCCAGCAGTGGGGGAACCTTATTTCAGAATCAGCCCCAGCATTTT.

The chain uses TRBV7-6 and TRBJ2-5; TRBD2 might be the D (5 bases). The germline V gene encodes CDR1 SGHVS and CDR2 FNYEAQ. The germline V and J ends were trimmed by 1 base and 5 bases, with 8 bases remaining between them. The CDR3 runs 13 residues. CDR3 DNA: TGTGCCAGCAGCTTAGACAGAGGGGAGACCCAGTACTTC. Its translation: CASSLDRGETQYF.

This clone was detected only once. The chain links TRBV2 to TRBJ1-1, with a tentative D call TRBD1 (6 bases). Germline V gives CDR1 SNHLY, CDR2 FYNNEI. The ends were cut back, 7 bases at V and 2 bases at J, with 14 bases in the middle. This CDR3 spans 14 amino acids. The CDR3 region has the DNA TGTGCCAGCACCGACGGGGGGCCCAACACTGAAGCTTTCTTT. It translates to CASTDGGPNTEAFF.